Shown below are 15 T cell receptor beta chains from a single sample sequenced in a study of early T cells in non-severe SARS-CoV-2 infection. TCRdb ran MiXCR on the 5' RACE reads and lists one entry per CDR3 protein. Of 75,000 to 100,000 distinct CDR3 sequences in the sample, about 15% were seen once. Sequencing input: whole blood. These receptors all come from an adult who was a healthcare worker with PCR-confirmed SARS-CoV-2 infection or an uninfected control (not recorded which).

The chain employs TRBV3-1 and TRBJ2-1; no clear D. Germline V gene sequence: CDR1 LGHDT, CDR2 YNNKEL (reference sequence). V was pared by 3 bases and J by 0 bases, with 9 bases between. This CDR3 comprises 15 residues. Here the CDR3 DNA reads TGTGCCAGCAGCCACCAGTCCCGCTCCTACAATGAGCAGTTCTTC. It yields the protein CASSHQSRSYNEQFF.

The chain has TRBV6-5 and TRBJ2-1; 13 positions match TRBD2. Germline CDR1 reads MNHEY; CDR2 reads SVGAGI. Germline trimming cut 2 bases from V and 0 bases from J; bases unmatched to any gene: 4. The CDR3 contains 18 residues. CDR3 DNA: TGTGCCAGCAGTTACCGCGGACTAGCGGGAGCCTCCTACAATGAGCAGTTCTTC. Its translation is CASSYRGLAGASYNEQFF.

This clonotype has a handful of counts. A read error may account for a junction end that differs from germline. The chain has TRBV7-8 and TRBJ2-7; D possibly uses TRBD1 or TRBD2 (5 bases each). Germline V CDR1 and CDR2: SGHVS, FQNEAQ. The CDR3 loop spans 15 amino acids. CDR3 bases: TGTGCCAGCAGCCCACTAGGGACCGTTAGGTACGATCAGTACTTC. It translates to CASSPLGTVRYDQYF.

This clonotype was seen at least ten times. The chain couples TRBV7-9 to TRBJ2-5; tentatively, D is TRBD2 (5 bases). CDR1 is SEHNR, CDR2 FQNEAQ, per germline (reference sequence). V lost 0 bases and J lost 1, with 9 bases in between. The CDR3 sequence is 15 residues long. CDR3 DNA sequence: TGTGCCAGCAGCTTAGCGGGAGAGGTCCAAGAGACCCAGTACTTC. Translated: CASSLAGEVQETQYF. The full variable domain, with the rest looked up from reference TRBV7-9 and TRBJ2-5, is DTGVSQNPRHKITKRGQNVTFRCDPISEHNRLYWYRQTLGQGPEFLTYFQNEAQLEKSRLLSDRFSAERPKGSFSTLEIQRTEQGDSAMYLCASSLAGEVQETQYFGPGTRLLVL.

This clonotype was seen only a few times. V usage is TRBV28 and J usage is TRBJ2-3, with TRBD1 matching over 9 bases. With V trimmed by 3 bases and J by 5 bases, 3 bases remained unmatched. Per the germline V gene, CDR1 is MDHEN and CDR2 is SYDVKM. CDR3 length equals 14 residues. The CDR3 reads CASSFLDRGDTQYF. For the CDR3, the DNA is TGTGCCAGCAGTTTTCTGGACAGGGGAGATACGCAGTATTTT.

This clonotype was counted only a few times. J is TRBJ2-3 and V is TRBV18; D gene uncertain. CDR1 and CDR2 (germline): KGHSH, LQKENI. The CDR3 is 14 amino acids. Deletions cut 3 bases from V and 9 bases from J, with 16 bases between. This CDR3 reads CASSPADQVKTQYF. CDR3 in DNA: TGTGCCAGCTCACCGGCGGACCAGGTTAAAACGCAGTATTTT.

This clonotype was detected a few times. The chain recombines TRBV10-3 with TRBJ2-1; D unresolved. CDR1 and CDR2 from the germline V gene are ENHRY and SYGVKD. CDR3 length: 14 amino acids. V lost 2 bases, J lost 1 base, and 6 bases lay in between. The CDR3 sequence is CAISETQSYNEQFF. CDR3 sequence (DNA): TGTGCCATCAGTGAGACTCAATCCTACAATGAGCAGTTCTTC.

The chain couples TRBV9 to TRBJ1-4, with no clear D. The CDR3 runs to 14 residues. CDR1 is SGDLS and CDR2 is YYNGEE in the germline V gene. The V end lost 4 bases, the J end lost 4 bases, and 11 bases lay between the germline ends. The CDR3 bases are TGTGCCAGCAGCCCGGATGCCGGTAATGAAAAACTGTTTTTT. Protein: CASSPDAGNEKLFF. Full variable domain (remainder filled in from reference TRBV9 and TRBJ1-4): DSGVTQTPKHLITATGQRVTLRCSPRSGDLSVYWYQQSLDQGLQFLIQYYNGEERAKGNILERFSAQQFPDLHSELNLSSLELGDSALYFCASSPDAGNEKLFFGSGTQLSVL.

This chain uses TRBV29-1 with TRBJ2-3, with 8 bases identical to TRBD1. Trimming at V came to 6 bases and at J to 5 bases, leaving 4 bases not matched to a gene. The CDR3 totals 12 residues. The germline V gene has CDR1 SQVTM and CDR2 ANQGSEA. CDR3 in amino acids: CSVNRGRDTQYF. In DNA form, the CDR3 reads TGCAGCGTGAACAGGGGGAGAGATACGCAGTATTTT.

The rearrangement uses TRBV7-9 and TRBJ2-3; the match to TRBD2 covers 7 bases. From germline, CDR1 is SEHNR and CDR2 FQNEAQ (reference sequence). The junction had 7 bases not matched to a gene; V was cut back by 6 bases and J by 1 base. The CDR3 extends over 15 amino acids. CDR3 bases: TGTGCCAGCAGGTCGCCGGGACTACGCACAGATACGCAGTATTTT. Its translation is CASRSPGLRTDTQYF.

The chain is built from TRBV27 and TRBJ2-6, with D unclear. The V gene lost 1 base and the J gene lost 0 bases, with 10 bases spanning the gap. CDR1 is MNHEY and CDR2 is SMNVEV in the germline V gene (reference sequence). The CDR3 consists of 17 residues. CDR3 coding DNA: TGTGCCAGCAGTTTATTAGGCATTTCCTCTGGGGCCAACGTCCTGACTTTC. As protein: CASSLLGISSGANVLTF.

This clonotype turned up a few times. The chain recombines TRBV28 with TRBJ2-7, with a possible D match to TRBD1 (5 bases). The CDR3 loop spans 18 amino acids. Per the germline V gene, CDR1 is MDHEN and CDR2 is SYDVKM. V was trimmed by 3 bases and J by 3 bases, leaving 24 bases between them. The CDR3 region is CASSFAPDGSGSYYEQYF. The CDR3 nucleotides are TGTGCCAGCAGTTTCGCCCCCGACGGGTCAGGGTCTTACTACGAGCAGTACTTC.

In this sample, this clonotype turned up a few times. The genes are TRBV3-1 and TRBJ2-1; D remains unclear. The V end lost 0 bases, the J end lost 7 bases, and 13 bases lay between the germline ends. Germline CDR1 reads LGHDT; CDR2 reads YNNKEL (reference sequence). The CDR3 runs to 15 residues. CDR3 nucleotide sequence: TGTGCCAGCAGCCAAGAGGAACTGGGTCTAAATGAGCAGTTCTTC. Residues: CASSQEELGLNEQFF.

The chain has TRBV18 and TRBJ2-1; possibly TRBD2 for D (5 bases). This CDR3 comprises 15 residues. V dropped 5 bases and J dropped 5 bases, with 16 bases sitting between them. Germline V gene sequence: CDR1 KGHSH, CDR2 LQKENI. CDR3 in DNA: TGTGCCAGCTCAGGGAGTTGGCGGGTCGACAATGAGCAGTTCTTC. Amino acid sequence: CASSGSWRVDNEQFF.

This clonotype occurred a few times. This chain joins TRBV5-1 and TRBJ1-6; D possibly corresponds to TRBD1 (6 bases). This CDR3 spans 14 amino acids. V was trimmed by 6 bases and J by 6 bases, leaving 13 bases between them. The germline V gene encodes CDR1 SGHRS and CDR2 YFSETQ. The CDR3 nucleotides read TGCGCCAGCAATCCCGGACAGCCTAATTCACCCCTCCACTTT. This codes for CASNPGQPNSPLHF.